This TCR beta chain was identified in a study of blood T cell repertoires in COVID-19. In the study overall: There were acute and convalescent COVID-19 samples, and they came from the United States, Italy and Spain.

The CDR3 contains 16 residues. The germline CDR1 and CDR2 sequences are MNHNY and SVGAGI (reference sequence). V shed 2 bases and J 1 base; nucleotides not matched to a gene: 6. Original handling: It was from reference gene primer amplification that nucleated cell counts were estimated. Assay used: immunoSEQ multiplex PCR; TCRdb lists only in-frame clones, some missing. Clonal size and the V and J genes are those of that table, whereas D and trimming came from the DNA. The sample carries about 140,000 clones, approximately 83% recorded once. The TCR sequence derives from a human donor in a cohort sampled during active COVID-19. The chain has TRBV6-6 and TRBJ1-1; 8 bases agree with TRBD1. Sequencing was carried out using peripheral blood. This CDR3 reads CASSYPGQGQNTEAFF. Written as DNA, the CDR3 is TGTGCCAGCAGTTACCCTGGACAGGGCCAGAACACTGAAGCTTTCTTT.